The next 25 T cell receptor beta chains were all read from a single sample in a study of identical twins. TCRdb re-called the 5' RACE reads with MiXCR, one entry per CDR3 protein. The sample yields under 500,000 distinct CDR3 sequences, roughly an eighth seen once. These same data were also listed under a study on yellow fever vaccine responses in identical twins.

The sequencing input was CD4+ T cells sorted from blood. These TCRs come from a woman under 30 in good health.

Only a few counts were recorded for this clonotype. The V call is TRBV5-1, the J call TRBJ1-2, with a tentative D call TRBD1 (5 bases). Germline values: CDR1 SGHRS, CDR2 YFSETQ. The CDR3 has 12 amino acids. V lost 0 bases and J lost 8, with 8 bases in between. The CDR3 is CASSLGGDGYTF. The CDR3 DNA reads TGCGCCAGCAGCTTGGGCGGGGACGGCTACACCTTC.

Many counts were recorded for this clonotype. This chain uses TRBV2 with TRBJ1-5; D is undetermined. Deletions cut 2 bases from V and 4 bases from J, with 3 bases between. Germline V gene lookup returns CDR1 SNHLY and CDR2 FYNNEI. CDR3 length equals 12 residues. CDR3 coding DNA: TGTGCCAGCAGTGAAATGAATCAGCCCCAGCATTTT. Its protein product is CASSEMNQPQHF.

The chain combines TRBV10-3 with TRBJ2-3; 7 bases match TRBD1. This CDR3 is 17 amino acids long. Germline trimming cut 3 bases from V and 0 bases from J; bases unmatched to any gene: 9. Looked up from germline, CDR1 is ENHRY and CDR2 is SYGVKD. DNA for the CDR3: TGTGCCATCAGTGATCGTACGGGACAGATAAGCACAGATACGCAGTATTTT. Its protein product is CAISDRTGQISTDTQYF.

This sequence joins TRBV27 and TRBJ1-2; D is perhaps TRBD1 (5 bases). V gave up 6 bases and J gave up 3 bases, with 17 bases separating them. Germline loops: CDR1 MNHEY, CDR2 SMNVEV (reference sequence). The CDR3 extends over 15 amino acids. In DNA form, the CDR3 reads TGTGCCAGCAGCCGGAATTCCGGGGCCTACTATGGCTACACCTTC. Protein product: CASSRNSGAYYGYTF.

This clonotype showed up just a few times. V and J are TRBV5-5 and TRBJ2-7; the D is unclear. This CDR3 has 13 amino acids. From germline, CDR1 is SGHKS and CDR2 YYEKEE (reference sequence). V gave up 4 bases and J gave up 4 bases, with 12 bases separating them. Written as DNA, the CDR3 is TGTGCCAGCAGCCTCCCGGACCTATACGAGCAGTACTTC. This encodes CASSLPDLYEQYF.

This chain links TRBV6-2 or TRBV6-3 with TRBJ1-5; no reliable D call. V lost 6 bases, J lost 6 bases, and 12 bases lay in between. Germline values: CDR1 MNHEY, CDR2 SVGEGT. This CDR3 is built from 13 residues. CDR3 bases: TGTGCCAGCAGCAGGTTAGAGGGTCAGCCCCAGCATTTT. It encodes CASSRLEGQPQHF.

The chain is built from TRBV7-3 and TRBJ2-1; TRBD2 aligns across 8 bases. V lost 10 bases, J lost 1 base, and 9 bases stayed unmatched. The CDR3 totals 15 residues. In germline, CDR1 is SGHTA, CDR2 FQGTGA. The CDR3 nucleotides read TGTGCCACCGCGCGCGGCGGGGGGTCCTACAATGAGCAGTTCTTC. Encoded protein: CATARGGGSYNEQFF.

This clonotype came up many times. This chain connects TRBV12-3 or TRBV12-4 to TRBJ2-5; D is uncertain. Deletions cut 2 bases from V and 9 bases from J, with 7 bases between. The CDR3 loop spans 11 amino acids. This CDR3 reads CASSLSRAQYF. Written as DNA, the CDR3 is TGTGCCAGCAGTTTAAGCCGGGCCCAGTACTTC.

This clonotype was detected a few times. V gene TRBV7-2 combines with J gene TRBJ2-3, with 9 nucleotides matching TRBD2. J gave up 5 bases and V 2 bases, and 8 bases lay outside the gene matches. The CDR3 consists of 16 residues. Germline loops: CDR1 SGHTA, CDR2 FQGNSA. CDR3 bases: TGTGCCAGCAGCTTATCGCTTAGCGGGGGTGGAGATACGCAGTATTTT. Protein sequence: CASSLSLSGGGDTQYF.

In this sample, this clonotype turned up a few times. The chain employs TRBV18 and TRBJ2-5; D possibly corresponds to TRBD1 (6 bases). Germline V lookup: CDR1 KGHSH, CDR2 LQKENI. This CDR3 is built from 13 residues. With 8 bases removed from V and 2 bases from J, the gap between germline ends came to 12 bases. DNA of the CDR3: TGTGCCAGCCAGGACAGTAGACAAGAGACCCAGTACTTC. This gives the protein CASQDSRQETQYF.

The rearrangement joins TRBV5-4 to TRBJ2-5; a possible D gene is TRBD1 (5 bases). Trimming stripped 4 bases from V and 5 bases from J, with 15 bases between. This CDR3 contains 14 residues. From germline, CDR1 is SGHNT and CDR2 YYREEE (reference sequence). The CDR3 here is CASSMDTRVETQYF. The CDR3 DNA reads TGTGCCAGCAGCATGGACACGCGTGTTGAGACCCAGTACTTC.

This chain links TRBV20-1 with TRBJ2-1; 7 bases agree with TRBD1. CDR3 length: 13 amino acids. Germline V gives CDR1 DFQATT, CDR2 SNEGSKA (reference sequence). V lost 6 bases to trimming and J lost 8 bases; unmatched junction nucleotides: 10. This chain's CDR3 is CSAPGQGDHEQFF. The CDR3 coding sequence is TGCAGTGCGCCAGGGCAGGGGGATCATGAGCAGTTCTTC.

This clonotype has a count of ten or more. V usage is TRBV5-1 and J usage is TRBJ2-4; 8 bases agree with TRBD1. Trimming took 4 bases from V and 4 from J; bases not matched to a gene: 7. The CDR3 sequence is 15 residues long. The germline V gene has CDR1 SGHRS and CDR2 YFSETQ. The CDR3 sequence is CASSHGTGLKNIQYF. The CDR3 nucleotides read TGCGCCAGCAGCCATGGGACAGGCCTAAAAAACATTCAGTACTTC.

As DNA, the CDR3 is TGTGCCAGCAGCTTGGAGAAGGTGTTGCCCTACAATGAGCAGTTCTTC. Protein: CASSLEKVLPYNEQFF. This chain connects TRBV5-8 to TRBJ2-1; D is uncertain. Germline CDR1 is SGHTS and CDR2 is YDEGEE. V shed 0 bases and J shed 2 bases, with 12 bases lying between them. The CDR3 totals 16 residues.

This chain joins TRBV6-1 and TRBJ2-5; 7 bases match TRBD1. With V trimmed by 6 bases and J by 5 bases, 12 bases remained unmatched. Per the germline V gene, CDR1 is MNHNS and CDR2 is SASEGT. The CDR3 length is 15 residues. The CDR3 DNA reads TGTGCCAGCAGACAATCAGGGGGACGCGAGGAGACCCAGTACTTC. Translation: CASRQSGGREETQYF.

This chain links TRBV20-1 with TRBJ2-7; a possible D gene is TRBD2 (5 bases). Germline lookup yields CDR1 DFQATT and CDR2 SNEGSKA (reference sequence). This CDR3 has 11 residues. Trimming pared 8 bases from V and 7 bases from J, leaving 15 bases between. The CDR3 DNA reads as TGCAGTCTACTCCGTGGGGAGGAGCAGTACTTC. Residues: CSLLRGEEQYF.

This clonotype was seen more than once but under ten times. CDR3 protein: CATRTDTQGGTGELFF. CDR3 DNA: TGTGCCACCAGAACTGACACACAGGGGGGCACCGGGGAGCTGTTTTTT. V gene TRBV15 combines with J gene TRBJ2-2; 8 bases line up with TRBD1. The CDR3 contains 16 residues. After removal of 6 bases from V and 4 bases from J, the junction contained 10 bases not matched to a gene. The germline V gene encodes CDR1 LNHNV and CDR2 YYDKDF (reference sequence).

The J gene is TRBJ2-1, the V gene TRBV7-2, with a possible D match to TRBD1 (6 bases). The CDR3 is 15 amino acids. The V end lost 3 bases, the J end lost 4 bases, and 13 bases lay between the germline ends. Germline CDR1 reads SGHTA; CDR2 reads FQGNSA. CDR3 in amino acids: CASSLAGAQYNEQFF. The CDR3 DNA reads TGTGCCAGCAGCTTGGCAGGGGCCCAGTACAATGAGCAGTTCTTC.

The chain joins TRBV2 to TRBJ2-3, with 10 bases lining up with TRBD2. Trimming took 1 base from V and 4 from J; bases not matched to a gene: 17. The CDR3 sequence is 20 residues long. Germline CDR1 is SNHLY and CDR2 is FYNNEI. In DNA, the CDR3 is TGTGCCAGCAGTGAAGTGTACAGGGCCAATCTAGCGGGAGTATCAGATACGCAGTATTTT. This codes for CASSEVYRANLAGVSDTQYF.

This clonotype has ten or more counts. This rearrangement joins TRBV7-2 to TRBJ1-2; possibly TRBD1 for D (6 bases). The CDR3 loop spans 15 amino acids. Trimming took off 7 bases at V and 6 bases at J, with 21 bases between the two ends. Per the germline V gene, CDR1 is SGHTA and CDR2 is FQGNSA. CDR3 DNA: TGTGCCAGCACCCTCTCGGGGCGGACAGAGGATGGCTACACCTTC. Its translation: CASTLSGRTEDGYTF.

The rearrangement uses TRBV7-2 and TRBJ2-7, with D tentatively TRBD1 (5 bases). This CDR3 contains 12 residues. Germline V gene lookup returns CDR1 SGHTA and CDR2 FQGNSA. Trimming stripped 2 bases from V and 6 bases from J, with 8 bases between. DNA of the CDR3: TGTGCCAGCAGCTTACTGGGGCTCGAGCAGTACTTC. This codes for CASSLLGLEQYF.

The chain couples TRBV10-3 to TRBJ2-1, with 8 bases identical to TRBD2. Germline V lookup: CDR1 ENHRY, CDR2 SYGVKD. Losses at the gene ends were 1 base for V and 6 bases for J; bases not matched to a gene: 2. The CDR3 consists of 14 residues. The CDR3 sequence is CAISEFTSGNEQFF. CDR3 sequence (DNA): TGTGCCATCAGTGAGTTCACTAGCGGCAATGAGCAGTTCTTC.

The chain joins TRBV20-1 to TRBJ2-2; D perhaps matches TRBD1 (5 bases). The CDR3 sequence is 15 residues long. The V end lost 4 bases, the J end lost 0 bases, and 12 bases lay between the germline ends. Germline V lookup: CDR1 DFQATT, CDR2 SNEGSKA (reference sequence). In DNA form, the CDR3 reads TGCAGTGCTAACCCCCAGGGTACGAACACCGGGGAGCTGTTTTTT. Its protein product is CSANPQGTNTGELFF.

There are a few counts of this clonotype. The chain carries TRBV20-1 and TRBJ1-2; no clear D. Trimming took 5 bases from V and 5 from J, leaving 12 bases between them. The length of the CDR3 is 12 residues. Germline assignment: CDR1 DFQATT and CDR2 SNEGSKA (reference sequence). CDR3 sequence (DNA): TGCAGTGCTGGCGCACAGCCTTATGGCTACACCTTC. Translating it yields CSAGAQPYGYTF.

In its sample, this clonotype was seen a few times. This chain connects TRBV3-1 to TRBJ2-7; D might be TRBD2 (6 bases). V shed 6 bases and J shed 3 bases, with 12 bases lying between them. This CDR3 has 13 amino acids. Germline loops: CDR1 LGHDT, CDR2 YNNKEL (reference sequence). The CDR3 nucleotides are TGTGCCAGCAGGGAGCAGGGAGGCTACGAGCAGTACTTC. This encodes CASREQGGYEQYF.